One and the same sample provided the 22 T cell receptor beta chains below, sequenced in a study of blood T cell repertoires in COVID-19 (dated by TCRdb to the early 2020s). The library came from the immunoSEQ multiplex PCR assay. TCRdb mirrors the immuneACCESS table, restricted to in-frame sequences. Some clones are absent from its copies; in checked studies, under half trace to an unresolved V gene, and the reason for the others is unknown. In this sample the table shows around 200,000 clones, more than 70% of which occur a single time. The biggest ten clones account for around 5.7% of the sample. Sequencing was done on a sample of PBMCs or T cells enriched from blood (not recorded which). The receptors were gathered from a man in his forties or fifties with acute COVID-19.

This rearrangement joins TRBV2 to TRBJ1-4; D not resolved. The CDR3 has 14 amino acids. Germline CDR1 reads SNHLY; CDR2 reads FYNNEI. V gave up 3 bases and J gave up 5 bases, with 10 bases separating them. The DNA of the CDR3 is TGTGCCAGCAGTGACCGGGGTCAGAATGAAAAACTGTTTTTT. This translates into CASSDRGQNEKLFF.

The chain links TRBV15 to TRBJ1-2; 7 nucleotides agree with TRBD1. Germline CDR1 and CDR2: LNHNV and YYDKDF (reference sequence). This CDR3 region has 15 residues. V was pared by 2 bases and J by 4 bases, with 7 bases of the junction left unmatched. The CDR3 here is CATSRLPQGRYGYTF. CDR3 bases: TGTGCCACCAGCAGACTACCACAGGGGCGCTATGGCTACACCTTC.

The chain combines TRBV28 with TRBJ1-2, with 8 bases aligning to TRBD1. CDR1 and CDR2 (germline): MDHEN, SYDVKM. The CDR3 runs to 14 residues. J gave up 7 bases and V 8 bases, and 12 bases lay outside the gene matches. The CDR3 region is CASVINQGAPGYTF. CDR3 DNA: TGTGCCAGCGTAATCAACCAGGGGGCTCCTGGCTACACCTTC.

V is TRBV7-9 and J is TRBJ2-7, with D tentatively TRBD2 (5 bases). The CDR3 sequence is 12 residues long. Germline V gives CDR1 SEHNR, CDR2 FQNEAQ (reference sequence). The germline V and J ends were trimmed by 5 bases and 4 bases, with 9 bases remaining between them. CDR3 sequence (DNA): TGTGCCAGCAGCCTCGGGGTTTACGAGCAGTACTTC. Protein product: CASSLGVYEQYF.

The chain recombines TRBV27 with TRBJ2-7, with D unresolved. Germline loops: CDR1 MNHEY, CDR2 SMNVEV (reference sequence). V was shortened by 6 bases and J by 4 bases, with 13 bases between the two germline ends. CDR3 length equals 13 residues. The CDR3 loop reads CASSPSTEYEQYF. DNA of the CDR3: TGTGCCAGCAGCCCCTCCACGGAGTACGAGCAGTACTTC.

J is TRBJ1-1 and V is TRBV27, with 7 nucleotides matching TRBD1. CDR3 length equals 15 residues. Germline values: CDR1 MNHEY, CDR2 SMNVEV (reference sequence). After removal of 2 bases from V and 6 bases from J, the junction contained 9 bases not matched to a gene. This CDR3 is CASSLGGQGGAEAFF. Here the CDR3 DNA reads TGTGCCAGCAGTTTAGGAGGGCAGGGGGGCGCTGAAGCTTTCTTT.

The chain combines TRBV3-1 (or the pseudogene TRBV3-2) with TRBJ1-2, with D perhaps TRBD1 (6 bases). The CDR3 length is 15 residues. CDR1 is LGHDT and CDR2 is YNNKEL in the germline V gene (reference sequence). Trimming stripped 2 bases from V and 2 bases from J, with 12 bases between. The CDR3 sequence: CASSQWDTKNYGYTF. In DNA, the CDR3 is TGTGCCAGCAGCCAATGGGACACGAAGAACTATGGCTACACCTTC.

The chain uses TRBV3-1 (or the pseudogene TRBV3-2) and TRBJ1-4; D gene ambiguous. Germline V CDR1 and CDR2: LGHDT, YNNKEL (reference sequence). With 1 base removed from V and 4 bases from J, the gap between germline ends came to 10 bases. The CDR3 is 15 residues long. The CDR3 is CASSQGQRINEKLFF. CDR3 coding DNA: TGTGCCAGCAGCCAAGGACAACGGATTAATGAAAAACTGTTTTTT.

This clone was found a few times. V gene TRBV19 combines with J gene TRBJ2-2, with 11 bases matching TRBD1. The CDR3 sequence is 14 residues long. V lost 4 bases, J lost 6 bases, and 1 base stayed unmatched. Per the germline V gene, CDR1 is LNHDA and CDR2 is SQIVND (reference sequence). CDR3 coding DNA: TGTGCCAGTAGTAAGGGACAGGGGGCCGGGGAGCTGTTTTTT. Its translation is CASSKGQGAGELFF.

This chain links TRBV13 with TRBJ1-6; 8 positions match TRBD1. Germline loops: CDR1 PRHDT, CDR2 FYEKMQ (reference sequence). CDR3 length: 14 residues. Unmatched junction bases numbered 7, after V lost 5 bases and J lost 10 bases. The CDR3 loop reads CASSSDRGDSPLHF. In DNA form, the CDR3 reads TGTGCCAGCAGCAGTGACAGGGGTGACTCACCCCTCCACTTT.

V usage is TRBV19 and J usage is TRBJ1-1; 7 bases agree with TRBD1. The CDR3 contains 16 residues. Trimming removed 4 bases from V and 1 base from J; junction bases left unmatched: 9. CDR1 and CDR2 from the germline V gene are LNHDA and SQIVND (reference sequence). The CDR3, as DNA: TGTGCCAGTAGTAGGATCCGGGACAGATCGAACACTGAAGCTTTCTTT. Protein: CASSRIRDRSNTEAFF.

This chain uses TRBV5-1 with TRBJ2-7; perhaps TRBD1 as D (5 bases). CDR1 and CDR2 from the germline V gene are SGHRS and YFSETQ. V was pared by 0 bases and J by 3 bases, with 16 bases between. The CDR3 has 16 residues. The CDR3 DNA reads TGCGCCAGCAGCTTGGTCGGACAAGAGCCATTCTACGAGCAGTACTTC. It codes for CASSLVGQEPFYEQYF. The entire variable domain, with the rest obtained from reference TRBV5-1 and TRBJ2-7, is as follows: KAGVTQTPRYLIKTRGQQVTLSCSPISGHRSVSWYQQTPGQGLQFLFEYFSETQRNKGNFPGRFSGRQFSNSRSEMNVSTLELGDSALYLCASSLVGQEPFYEQYFGPGTRLTVT.

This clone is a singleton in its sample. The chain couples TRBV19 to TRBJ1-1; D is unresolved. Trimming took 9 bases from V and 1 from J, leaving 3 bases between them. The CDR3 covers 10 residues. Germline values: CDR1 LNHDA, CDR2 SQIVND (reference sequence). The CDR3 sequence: CASGNTEAFF. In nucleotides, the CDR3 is TGTGCCAGCGGGAACACTGAAGCTTTCTTT.

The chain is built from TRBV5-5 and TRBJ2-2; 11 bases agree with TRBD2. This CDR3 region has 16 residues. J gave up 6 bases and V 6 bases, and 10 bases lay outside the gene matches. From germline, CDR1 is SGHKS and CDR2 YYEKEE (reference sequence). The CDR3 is CASIKGAGLAAGELFF. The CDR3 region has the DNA TGTGCCAGCATCAAAGGTGCGGGACTAGCGGCCGGGGAGCTGTTTTTT.

The CDR3 is CASSRQGYEQYF. The CDR3, as DNA: TGTGCCAGCAGCCGACAGGGCTACGAGCAGTACTTC. The chain employs TRBV6-5 and TRBJ2-7; TRBD1 agrees at 7 bases. Germline assignment: CDR1 MNHEY and CDR2 SVGAGI. This CDR3 has 12 amino acids. V lost 6 bases to trimming and J lost 3 bases; unmatched junction nucleotides: 2.

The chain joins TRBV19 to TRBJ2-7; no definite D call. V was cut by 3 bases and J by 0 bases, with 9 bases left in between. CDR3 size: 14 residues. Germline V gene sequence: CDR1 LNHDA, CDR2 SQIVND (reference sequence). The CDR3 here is CASSITASSYEQYF. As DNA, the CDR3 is TGTGCCAGTAGTATCACTGCAAGCTCCTACGAGCAGTACTTC.

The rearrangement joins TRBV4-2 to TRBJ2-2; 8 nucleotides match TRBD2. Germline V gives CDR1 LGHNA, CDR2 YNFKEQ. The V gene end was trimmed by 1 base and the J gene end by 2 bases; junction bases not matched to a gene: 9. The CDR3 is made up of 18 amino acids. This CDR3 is CASSQGEREKGNTGELFF. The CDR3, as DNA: TGTGCCAGCAGCCAAGGGGAGCGGGAGAAGGGCAACACCGGGGAGCTGTTTTTT.

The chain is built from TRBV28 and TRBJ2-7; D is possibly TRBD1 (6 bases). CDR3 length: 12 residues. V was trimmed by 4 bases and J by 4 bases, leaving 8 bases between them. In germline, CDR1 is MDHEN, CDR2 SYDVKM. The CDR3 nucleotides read TGTGCCAGCAGTTACAGGGATTACGAGCAGTACTTC. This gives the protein CASSYRDYEQYF.

The CDR3 nucleotides are TGTGCCAGCAGCTTAGGCCCCAGGAATGAGCAGTTCTTC. Its translation is CASSLGPRNEQFF. The V gene is TRBV7-9, the J gene TRBJ2-1; no reliable D call. The CDR3 contains 13 residues. Germline-derived CDR1 and CDR2 are SEHNR and FQNEAQ (reference sequence). The ends were cut back, 1 base at V and 7 bases at J, with 8 bases in the middle.

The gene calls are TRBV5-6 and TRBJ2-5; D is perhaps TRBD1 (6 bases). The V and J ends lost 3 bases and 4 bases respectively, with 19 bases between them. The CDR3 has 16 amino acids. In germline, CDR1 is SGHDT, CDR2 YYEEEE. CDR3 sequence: CASSYVGQGFGETQYF. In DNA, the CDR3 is TGTGCCAGCAGCTATGTTGGCCAGGGGTTCGGAGAGACCCAGTACTTC.

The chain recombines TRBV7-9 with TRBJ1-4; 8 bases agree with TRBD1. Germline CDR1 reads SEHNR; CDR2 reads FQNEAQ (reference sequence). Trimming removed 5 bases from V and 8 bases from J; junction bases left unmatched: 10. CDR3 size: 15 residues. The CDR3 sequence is CASSVPQGVDEKLFF. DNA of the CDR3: TGTGCCAGCAGCGTACCACAGGGGGTAGACGAAAAACTGTTTTTT.

CDR3 in DNA: TGTGCCAGCAGCCCCGAAGACAATTACCGTGGCTACACCTTC. It specifies CASSPEDNYRGYTF. The chain couples TRBV6-5 to TRBJ1-2; D is unresolved. This CDR3 is built from 14 residues. Germline V lookup: CDR1 MNHEY, CDR2 SVGAGI. V was pared by 6 bases and J by 7 bases, with 18 bases between.